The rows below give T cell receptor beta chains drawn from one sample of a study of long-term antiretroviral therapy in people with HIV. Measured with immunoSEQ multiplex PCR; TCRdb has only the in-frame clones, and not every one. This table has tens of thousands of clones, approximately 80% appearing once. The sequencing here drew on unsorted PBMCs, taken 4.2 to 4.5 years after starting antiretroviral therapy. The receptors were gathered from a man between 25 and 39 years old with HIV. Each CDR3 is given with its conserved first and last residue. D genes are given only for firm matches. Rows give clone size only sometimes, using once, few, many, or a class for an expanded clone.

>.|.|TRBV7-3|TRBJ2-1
TGTGCCAGCAGCCCGGGGGGGACAGTGATATACAATGAGCAGTTCTTC
CASSPGGTVIYNEQFF
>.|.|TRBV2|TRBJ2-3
TGTGCCAGCAGTGTTTTGGACACCACCACAGATACGCAGTATTTT
CASSVLDTTTDTQYF
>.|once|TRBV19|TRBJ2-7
TGTGCCAGTAGTATTGTTGGGGCGTCGGGGGAGCAGTACTTC
CASSIVGASGEQYF
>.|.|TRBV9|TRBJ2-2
TGTGCCAGCAGCACGAGGCCCGGCACCGGGGAGCTGTTTTTT
CASSTRPGTGELFF
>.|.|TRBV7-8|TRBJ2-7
TGTGCCAGCAGCCCCAGGGGTGAAAACTACGAGCAGTACTTC
CASSPRGENYEQYF
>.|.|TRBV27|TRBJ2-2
TGTGCCAGCAGTTTGGGGGGCGTGAGCACCGGGGAGCTGTTTTTT
CASSLGGVSTGELFF
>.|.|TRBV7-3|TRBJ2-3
TGTGCCAGCAGCCCCACGAGGGATTCCAAAGATACGCAGTATTTT
CASSPTRDSKDTQYF
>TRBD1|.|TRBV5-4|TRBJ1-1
TGTGCCAGCAGCACGGGGGGGACAGGGGGCACTGAAGCTTTCTTT
CASSTGGTGGTEAFF
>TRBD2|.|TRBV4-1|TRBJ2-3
TGCGCCAGCAGCCGTACTAGCGGCACAGATACGCAGTATTTT
CASSRTSGTDTQYF
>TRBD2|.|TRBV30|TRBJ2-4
TGTGCCTGGATCAGTTGGCGGGAGTTGGTGAACATTCAGTACTTC
CAWISWRELVNIQYF
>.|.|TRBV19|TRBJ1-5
TGTGCCAGTAGTATCTCCAGTCTTCATCAGCCCCAGCATTTT
CASSISSLHQPQHF
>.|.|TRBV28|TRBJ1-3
TGTGCCAGCAGTTTGAACAGGAGGACTGGAAACACCATATATTTT
CASSLNRRTGNTIYF
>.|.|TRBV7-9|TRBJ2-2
TGTGCCAGCAGCTTAGTATATAGGACAGAGAACACCGGGGAGCTGTTTTTT
CASSLVYRTENTGELFF
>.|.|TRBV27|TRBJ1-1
TGTGCCAGCAGTTTATCAGGGGCCGCGAACACTGAAGCTTTCTTT
CASSLSGAANTEAFF
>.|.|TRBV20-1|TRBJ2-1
TGCAGTGCTTCGGAAAATGAGCAGTTCTTC
CSASENEQFF
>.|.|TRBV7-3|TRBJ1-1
TGTGCCAGCAGCTTAAGAGGGGCGGACACTGAAGCTTTCTTT
CASSLRGADTEAFF
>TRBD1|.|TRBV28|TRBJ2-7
TGTGCCAGCAGTTTATCTCCGGGACAGGGTTACGAGCAGTACTTC
CASSLSPGQGYEQYF
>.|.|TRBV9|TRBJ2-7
TGTGCCAGCAGCGTAGGAGGGGTCTTGAGGGAGCAGTACTTC
CASSVGGVLREQYF
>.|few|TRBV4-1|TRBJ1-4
TGCGCCAGCAGCCAAGATGCGGGGGGCAGGAGTGAAAAACTGTTTTTT
CASSQDAGGRSEKLFF
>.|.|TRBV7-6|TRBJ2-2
TGTGCCAGCAGCCTGGCTTTCCGTCGGGGGTGGCTGTTTTTT
CASSLAFRRGWLFF
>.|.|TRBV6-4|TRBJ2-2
TGTGCCAGTAGTGCATCAGGGGTCAACACCGGGGAGCTGTTTTTT
CASSASGVNTGELFF
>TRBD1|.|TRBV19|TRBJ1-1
TGTGCCAGTAGTATGATCACAGGGGGCTACGCTGAAGCTTTCTTT
CASSMITGGYAEAFF
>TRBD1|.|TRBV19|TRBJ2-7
TGTGCCAGTAGTAATACAGGGGAGACGCCCTACGAGCAGTACTTC
CASSNTGETPYEQYF
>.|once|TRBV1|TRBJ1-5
TGCACCAGCAGCCACCCTGACAGGGCCTATCAGCCCCAGCATTTT
CTSSHPDRAYQPQHF
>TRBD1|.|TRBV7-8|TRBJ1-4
TGTGCCAGCAGCCCTCCGGGACAGACTGAAAAACTGTTTTTT
CASSPPGQTEKLFF
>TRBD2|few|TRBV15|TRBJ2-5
TGTGCCACCAGAGAGGGACTAGCGGAGCAAGAGACCCAGTACTTC
CATREGLAEQETQYF
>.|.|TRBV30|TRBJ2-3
TGTGCCTGGGGGGATTCTACAGAGTCTAGCACAGATACGCAGTATTTT
CAWGDSTESSTDTQYF
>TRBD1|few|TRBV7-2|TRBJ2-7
TGTGCCAGCAGCGGAGGACAGGGCGTACAGGGAGAGCAGTACTTC
CASSGGQGVQGEQYF
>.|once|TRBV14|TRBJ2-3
TGTGCCAGCAGCCAAGGTGGAGCTGGAGATACGCAGTATTTT
CASSQGGAGDTQYF
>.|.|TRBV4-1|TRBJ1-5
TGCGCCAGCAGCCAAAGCCCCCCAGGGGTTTGGGATAGCAATCAGCCCCAGCATTTT
CASSQSPPGVWDSNQPQHF
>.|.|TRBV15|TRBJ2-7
TGTGCCACCGGTGAGGGACTTCTCTCCTACGAGCAGTACTTC
CATGEGLLSYEQYF
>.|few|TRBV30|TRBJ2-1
TGTGCCTGGAGTGTCTGGGGGCGCACAAATGAGCAGTTCTTC
CAWSVWGRTNEQFF
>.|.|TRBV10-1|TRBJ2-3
TGCGCCAGCGGGAACACAGATACGCAGTATTTT
CASGNTDTQYF
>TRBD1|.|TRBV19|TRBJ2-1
TGTGCCAGTAGTATAAGGGGACAGAAGAACAATGAGCAGTTCTTC
CASSIRGQKNNEQFF
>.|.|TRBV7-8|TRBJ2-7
TGTGCCAGCAGCTTCTCCGTCTACGAGCAGTACTTC
CASSFSVYEQYF
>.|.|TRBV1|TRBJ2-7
TGCACCAGCAGCCGGGCCCCCGCGGCGCTCATACTACATTACTACGAGCAGTACTTC
CTSSRAPAALILHYYEQYF